The 3 T cell receptor beta chains below all came from one sample that was sequenced in a study of blood T cell repertoires in COVID-19. Here immunoSEQ multiplex PCR was the method, and the copy in TCRdb shows in-frame clones only, minus some. The table lists a few hundred thousand clones, 85% to 90% of them singletons. The material sequenced was PBMCs or T cells enriched from blood (not recorded which). These TCRs come from a woman aged 45 to 65 with acute COVID-19.

The chain recombines TRBV5-6 with TRBJ2-5; D might be TRBD1 (5 bases). The CDR3 covers 16 residues. Deletions cut 3 bases from V and 2 bases from J, with 17 bases between. The germline CDR1 and CDR2 sequences are SGHDT and YYEEEE. The CDR3 spells CASSSGQAGLQETQYF. CDR3 nucleotides: TGTGCCAGCAGCTCAGGGCAGGCAGGCCTACAAGAGACCCAGTACTTC.

The rearrangement joins TRBV27 to TRBJ1-5; possible D gene TRBD1, 6 bases. The V end was cut by 6 bases, the J end by 0 bases, with 9 bases between. The germline gives CDR1 MNHEY, CDR2 SMNVEV (reference sequence). The CDR3 consists of 14 residues. The CDR3 DNA follows: TGTGCCAGCAGCGACAGGAATAGCAATCAGCCCCAGCATTTT. Amino acid sequence: CASSDRNSNQPQHF.

The V call is TRBV28, the J call TRBJ1-2; no definite D call. V was shortened by 4 bases and J by 7 bases, with 7 bases between the two germline ends. This CDR3 contains 11 residues. Germline V gives CDR1 MDHEN, CDR2 SYDVKM. CDR3 DNA: TGTGCCAGCAGTTCAGAGGCTGGCTACACCTTC. Translated: CASSSEAGYTF.